The 12 T cell receptor beta chains in this list originate from one sample, sequenced in a study of memory CD4+ T cells and cytomegalovirus serostatus. Single viable CD3+CD4+CD8-CD45RO+ cells were sorted as the memory CD4+ T cells. Profiling relied on immunoSEQ multiplex PCR, and the TCRdb table lists in-frame clones only, not all of them. The profile shows 61,000 or so clones, 80% of them singletons. The source material was memory CD4+ T cells from blood. The receptors here all came from an adult in good health and CMV-seronegative. Some clones in this sample may be carry-over from other donors' samples.

This sequence joins TRBV11-2 and TRBJ2-5, with D possibly being TRBD2 (6 bases). Germline V lookup: CDR1 SGHAT, CDR2 FQNNGV. This CDR3 comprises 14 residues. The ends were cut back, 5 bases at V and 4 bases at J, with 14 bases in the middle. In DNA, the CDR3 is TGTGCCAGCAGCCAGGGACTTGTACTAGAGACCCAGTACTTC. It is translated as CASSQGLVLETQYF.

This clone was observed once. This chain links TRBV5-4 with TRBJ2-1; weak D call: TRBD1 (5 bases). The CDR3 has 17 amino acids. Between the trimmed V and J ends, which lost 0 bases and 7 bases, there was a span of 20 bases. The germline V gene encodes CDR1 SGHNT and CDR2 YYREEE (reference sequence). The CDR3 is CASSLARADRIKNEQFF. The DNA for the CDR3 is TGTGCCAGCAGCTTGGCCAGGGCAGATAGGATTAAAAATGAGCAGTTCTTC.

The chain uses TRBV7-2 and TRBJ1-2; D might be TRBD1 (5 bases). This CDR3 comprises 15 residues. The ends were cut back, 1 base at V and 0 bases at J, with 9 bases in the middle. In germline, CDR1 is SGHTA, CDR2 FQGNSA. This CDR3 is CASSLDGRANYGYTF. As DNA, the CDR3 is TGTGCCAGCAGCTTAGATGGCAGGGCTAACTATGGCTACACCTTC.

This sequence joins TRBV10-3 and TRBJ1-2; D is possibly TRBD1 (6 bases). The ends were cut back, 4 bases at V and 4 bases at J, with 13 bases in the middle. The CDR3 is 14 amino acids. Germline V gene sequence: CDR1 ENHRY, CDR2 SYGVKD. CDR3 sequence reads: CAISGSGTSYGYTF. The CDR3 region has the DNA TGTGCCATCAGTGGGTCCGGGACAAGCTATGGCTACACCTTC.

This clone was counted a few times. The chain is built from TRBV9 and TRBJ1-4; D is undetermined. V dropped 4 bases and J dropped 0 bases, with 7 bases sitting between them. The CDR3 consists of 14 residues. CDR1 SGDLS and CDR2 YYNGEE come from the germline V gene. The CDR3 sequence: CASSQTATNEKLFF. CDR3 bases: TGTGCCAGCAGCCAAACAGCAACTAATGAAAAACTGTTTTTT.

The genes are TRBV7-9 and TRBJ2-7; weak D call: TRBD2 (6 bases). The V end was cut by 5 bases, the J end by 7 bases, with 24 bases between. Germline-derived CDR1 and CDR2 are SEHNR and FQNEAQ (reference sequence). CDR3 length equals 16 residues. Here the CDR3 reads CASSPSSGRLSGEQYF. As DNA, the CDR3 is TGTGCCAGCAGCCCGTCATCCGGGAGACTCTCTGGGGAGCAGTACTTC.

Comments on this clone: Mismatch with germline at one junction end may stem from a read error. Other DNA variants within this sample encode the same CDR3. The V gene is TRBV7-2, the J gene TRBJ1-2; a possible D gene is TRBD1 (5 bases). The CDR3 loop spans 14 amino acids. Germline V gene data show CDR1 as SGHTA and CDR2 as FQGNSA. The CDR3 is CASSLARARDRYTF. The CDR3 DNA reads as TGTGCCAGCAGTTTAGCGAGGGCCAGGGATCGCTACACCTTC.

The chain employs TRBV7-2 and TRBJ2-5, with a weak D call TRBD2 (6 bases). V was cut by 2 bases and J by 4 bases, with 14 bases left in between. From germline, CDR1 is SGHTA and CDR2 FQGNSA. The CDR3 spans 15 residues. The CDR3 loop is CASSLKSGEIETQYF. The CDR3 DNA is TGTGCCAGCAGCTTAAAGTCGGGGGAGATAGAGACCCAGTACTTC.

The CDR3, as DNA: TGTGCCAGCAGGGACCGCGGACTAGCGGGGGAATCTGTAGCCGTCCACTACAATGAGCAGTTCTTC. Its translation is CASRDRGLAGESVAVHYNEQFF. The gene calls are TRBV6-4 and TRBJ2-1; 13 bases agree with TRBD2. The germline V gene has CDR1 MRHNA and CDR2 SNTAGT. V gave up 6 bases and J gave up 3 bases; unmatched junction bases: 23. The CDR3 runs 22 residues.

The J gene is TRBJ1-2, the V gene TRBV6-1, with D perhaps TRBD1 (6 bases). The CDR3 has 13 amino acids. Germline V gene lookup returns CDR1 MNHNS and CDR2 SASEGT. V was cut by 2 bases and J by 8 bases, with 12 bases left in between. The CDR3 DNA sequence: TGTGCCAGCAGTGAATCAGGGGATCGAGGCTACACCTTC. It codes for CASSESGDRGYTF.

This rearrangement joins TRBV11-2 to TRBJ2-3; 9 bases agree with TRBD1. The germline CDR1 and CDR2 sequences are SGHAT and FQNNGV. CDR3 length equals 16 residues. V was pared by 1 base and J by 2 bases, with 4 bases of the junction left unmatched. The CDR3 reads CASSLGRQGVTDTQYF. The CDR3 nucleotides read TGTGCCAGCAGCTTAGGTAGACAGGGGGTCACAGATACGCAGTATTTT.

The chain carries TRBV5-4 and TRBJ1-1; perhaps TRBD1 as D (5 bases). In germline, CDR1 is SGHNT, CDR2 YYREEE (reference sequence). The CDR3 runs to 15 residues. Trimming removed 0 bases from V and 4 bases from J, with 13 bases in between. The CDR3 region is CASSLGSGFFTEAFF. The CDR3 region has the DNA TGTGCCAGCAGCTTGGGTTCAGGGTTTTTCACTGAAGCTTTCTTT.